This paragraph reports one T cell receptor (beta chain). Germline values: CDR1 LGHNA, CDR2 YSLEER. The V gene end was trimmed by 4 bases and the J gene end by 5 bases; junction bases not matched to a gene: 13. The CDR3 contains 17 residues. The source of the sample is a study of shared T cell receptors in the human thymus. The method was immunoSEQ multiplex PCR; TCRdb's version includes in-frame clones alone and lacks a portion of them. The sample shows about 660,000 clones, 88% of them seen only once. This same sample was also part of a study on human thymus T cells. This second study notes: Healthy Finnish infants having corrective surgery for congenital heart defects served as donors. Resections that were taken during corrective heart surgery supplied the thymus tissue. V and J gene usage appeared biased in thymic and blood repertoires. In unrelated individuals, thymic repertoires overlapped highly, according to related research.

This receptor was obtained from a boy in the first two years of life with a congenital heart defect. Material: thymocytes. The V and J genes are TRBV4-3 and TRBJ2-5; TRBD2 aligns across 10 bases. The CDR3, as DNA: TGCGCCAGCAGCCGAGGATCAGCGGGAGGGCCTAATGAGACCCAGTACTTC. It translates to CASSRGSAGGPNETQYF.